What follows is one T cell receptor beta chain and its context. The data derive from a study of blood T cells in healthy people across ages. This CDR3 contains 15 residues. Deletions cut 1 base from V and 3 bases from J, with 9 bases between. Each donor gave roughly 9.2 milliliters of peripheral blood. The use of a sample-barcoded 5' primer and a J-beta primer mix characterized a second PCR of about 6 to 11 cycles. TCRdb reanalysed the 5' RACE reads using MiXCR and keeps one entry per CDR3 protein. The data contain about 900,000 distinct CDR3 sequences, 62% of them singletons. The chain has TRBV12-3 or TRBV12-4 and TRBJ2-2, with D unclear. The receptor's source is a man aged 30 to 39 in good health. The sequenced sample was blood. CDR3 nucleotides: TGTGCCAGCAGTTTAGGGGGTAGCTACACCGGGGAGCTGTTTTTT. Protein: CASSLGGSYTGELFF.